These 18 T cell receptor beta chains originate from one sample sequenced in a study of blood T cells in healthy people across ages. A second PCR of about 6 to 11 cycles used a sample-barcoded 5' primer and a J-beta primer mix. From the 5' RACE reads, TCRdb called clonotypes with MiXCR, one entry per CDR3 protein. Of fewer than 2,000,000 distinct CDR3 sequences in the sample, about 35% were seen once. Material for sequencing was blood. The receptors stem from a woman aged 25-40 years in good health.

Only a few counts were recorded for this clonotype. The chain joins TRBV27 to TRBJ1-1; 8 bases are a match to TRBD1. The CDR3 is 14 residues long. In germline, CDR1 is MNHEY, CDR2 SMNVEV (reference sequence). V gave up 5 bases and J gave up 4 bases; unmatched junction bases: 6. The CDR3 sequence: CASSRTGPGTEAFF. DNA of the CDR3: TGTGCCAGCAGTCGGACAGGGCCCGGCACTGAAGCTTTCTTT.

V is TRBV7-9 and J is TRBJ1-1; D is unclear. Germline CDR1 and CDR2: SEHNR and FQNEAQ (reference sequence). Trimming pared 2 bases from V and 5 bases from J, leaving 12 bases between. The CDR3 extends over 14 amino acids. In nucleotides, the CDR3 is TGTGCCAGCAGCTTACCTGATGTTTGGACTGAAGCTTTCTTT. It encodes CASSLPDVWTEAFF.

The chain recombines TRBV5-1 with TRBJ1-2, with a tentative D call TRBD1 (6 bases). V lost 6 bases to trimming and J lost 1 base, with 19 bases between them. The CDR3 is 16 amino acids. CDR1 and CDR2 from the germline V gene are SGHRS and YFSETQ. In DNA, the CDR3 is TGCGCCAGCACCCCTTCCCCGGACAGAGTTAACTATGGCTACACCTTC. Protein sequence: CASTPSPDRVNYGYTF.

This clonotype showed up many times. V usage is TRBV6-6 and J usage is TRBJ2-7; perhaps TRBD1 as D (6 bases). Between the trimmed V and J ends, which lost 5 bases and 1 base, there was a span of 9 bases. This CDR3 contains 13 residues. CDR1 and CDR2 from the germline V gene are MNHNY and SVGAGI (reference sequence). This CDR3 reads CASSADRSYEQYF. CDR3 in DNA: TGTGCCAGCAGTGCAGACAGGTCCTACGAGCAGTACTTC.

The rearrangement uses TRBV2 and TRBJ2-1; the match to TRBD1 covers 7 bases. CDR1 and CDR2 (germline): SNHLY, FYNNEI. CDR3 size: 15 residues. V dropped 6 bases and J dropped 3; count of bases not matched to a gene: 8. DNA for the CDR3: TGTGCCAGCAGAGGAACAGGGGTGCTCTACAATGAGCAGTTCTTC. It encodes CASRGTGVLYNEQFF.

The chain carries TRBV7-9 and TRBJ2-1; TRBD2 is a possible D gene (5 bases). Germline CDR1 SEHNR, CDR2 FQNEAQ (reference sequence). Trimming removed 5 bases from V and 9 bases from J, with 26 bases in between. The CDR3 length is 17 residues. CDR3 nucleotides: TGTGCCAGCAGCCCTCCCTTAGGTTGGACTGACTGTTCTGAGCAGTTCTTC. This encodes CASSPPLGWTDCSEQFF.

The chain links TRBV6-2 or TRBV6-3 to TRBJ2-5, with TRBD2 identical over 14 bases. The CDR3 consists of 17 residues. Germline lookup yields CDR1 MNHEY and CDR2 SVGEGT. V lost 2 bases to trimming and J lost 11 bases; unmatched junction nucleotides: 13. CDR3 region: CASSYRLAGGPYNEQYF. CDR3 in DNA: TGTGCCAGCAGTTACCGACTAGCGGGAGGGCCTTACAATGAGCAGTACTTC.

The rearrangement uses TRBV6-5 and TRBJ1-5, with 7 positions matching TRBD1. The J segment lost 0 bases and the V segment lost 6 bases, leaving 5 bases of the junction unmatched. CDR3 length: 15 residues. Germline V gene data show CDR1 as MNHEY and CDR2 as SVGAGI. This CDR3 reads CASRLGQNSNQPQHF. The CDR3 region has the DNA TGTGCCAGCAGGCTGGGACAGAATAGCAATCAGCCCCAGCATTTT.

CDR3: CASSQEEGRDYEQYF. The DNA for the CDR3 is TGCGCCAGCAGCCAAGAGGAGGGCCGTGACTACGAGCAGTACTTC. The chain links TRBV4-1 to TRBJ2-5; maybe TRBD2 (6 bases). Judging by the DNA end, TRBJ2-7 fits better; the J call may be wrong. The CDR3 has 15 residues. Germline values: CDR1 MGHRA, CDR2 YSYEKL.

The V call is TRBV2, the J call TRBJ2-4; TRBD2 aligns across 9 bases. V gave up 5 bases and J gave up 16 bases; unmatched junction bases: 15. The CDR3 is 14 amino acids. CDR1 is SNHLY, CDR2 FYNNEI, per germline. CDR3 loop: CASSIAGVEYEQYF. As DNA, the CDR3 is TGTGCCAGCAGTATAGCGGGAGTTGAGTACGAGCAATACTTC.

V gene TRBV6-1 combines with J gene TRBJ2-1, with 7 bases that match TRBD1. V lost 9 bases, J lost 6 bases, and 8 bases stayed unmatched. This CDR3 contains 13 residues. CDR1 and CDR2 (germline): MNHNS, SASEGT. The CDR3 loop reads CASLTGTGNEQFF. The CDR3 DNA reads TGTGCCAGTTTGACAGGGACGGGCAATGAGCAGTTCTTC.

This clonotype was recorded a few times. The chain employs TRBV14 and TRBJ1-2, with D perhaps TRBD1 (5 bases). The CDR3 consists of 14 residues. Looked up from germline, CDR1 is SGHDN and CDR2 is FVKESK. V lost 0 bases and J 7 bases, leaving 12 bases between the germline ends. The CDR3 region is CASSQDRVLLGYTF. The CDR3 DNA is TGTGCCAGCAGCCAAGACAGGGTCCTTCTTGGCTACACCTTC.

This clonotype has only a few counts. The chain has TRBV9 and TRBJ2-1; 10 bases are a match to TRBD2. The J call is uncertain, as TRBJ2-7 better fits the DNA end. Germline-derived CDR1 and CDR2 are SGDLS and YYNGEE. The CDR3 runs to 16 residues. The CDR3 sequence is CASSATSGASYNEQYF. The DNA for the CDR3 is TGTGCCAGCAGCGCCACTAGCGGGGCCTCCTACAATGAGCAGTACTTC.

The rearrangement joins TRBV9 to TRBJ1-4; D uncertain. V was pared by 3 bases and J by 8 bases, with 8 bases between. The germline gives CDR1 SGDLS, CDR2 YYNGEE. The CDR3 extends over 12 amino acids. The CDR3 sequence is CASSGVEEKLFF. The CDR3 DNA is TGTGCCAGCAGCGGTGTGGAGGAAAAACTGTTTTTT.

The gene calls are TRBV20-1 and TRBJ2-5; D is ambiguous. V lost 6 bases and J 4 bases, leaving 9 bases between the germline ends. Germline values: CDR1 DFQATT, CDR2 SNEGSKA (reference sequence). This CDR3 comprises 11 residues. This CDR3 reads CSAGTLETQYF. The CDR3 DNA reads TGCAGTGCGGGAACCCTAGAGACCCAGTACTTC.

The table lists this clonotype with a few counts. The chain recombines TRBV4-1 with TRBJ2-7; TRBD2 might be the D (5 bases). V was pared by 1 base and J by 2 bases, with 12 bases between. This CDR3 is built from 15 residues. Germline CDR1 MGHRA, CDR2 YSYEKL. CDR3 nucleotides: TGCGCCAGCAGCCAAGGGGTTACGGGAACCTACGAGCAGTACTTC. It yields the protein CASSQGVTGTYEQYF.

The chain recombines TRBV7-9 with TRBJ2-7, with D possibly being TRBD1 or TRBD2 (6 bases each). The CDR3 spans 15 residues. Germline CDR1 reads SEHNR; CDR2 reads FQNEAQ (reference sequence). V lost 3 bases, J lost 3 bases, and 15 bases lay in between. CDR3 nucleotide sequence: TGTGCCAGCAGCTTTGCACAGGGACTGTTCTACGAGCAGTACTTC. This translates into CASSFAQGLFYEQYF.

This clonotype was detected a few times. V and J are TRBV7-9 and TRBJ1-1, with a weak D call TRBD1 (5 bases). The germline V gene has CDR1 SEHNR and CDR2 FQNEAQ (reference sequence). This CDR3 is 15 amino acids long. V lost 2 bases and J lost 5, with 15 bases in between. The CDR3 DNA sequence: TGTGCCAGCAGCTTAACCGGGACGAAGGGGACTGAAGCTTTCTTT. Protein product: CASSLTGTKGTEAFF.